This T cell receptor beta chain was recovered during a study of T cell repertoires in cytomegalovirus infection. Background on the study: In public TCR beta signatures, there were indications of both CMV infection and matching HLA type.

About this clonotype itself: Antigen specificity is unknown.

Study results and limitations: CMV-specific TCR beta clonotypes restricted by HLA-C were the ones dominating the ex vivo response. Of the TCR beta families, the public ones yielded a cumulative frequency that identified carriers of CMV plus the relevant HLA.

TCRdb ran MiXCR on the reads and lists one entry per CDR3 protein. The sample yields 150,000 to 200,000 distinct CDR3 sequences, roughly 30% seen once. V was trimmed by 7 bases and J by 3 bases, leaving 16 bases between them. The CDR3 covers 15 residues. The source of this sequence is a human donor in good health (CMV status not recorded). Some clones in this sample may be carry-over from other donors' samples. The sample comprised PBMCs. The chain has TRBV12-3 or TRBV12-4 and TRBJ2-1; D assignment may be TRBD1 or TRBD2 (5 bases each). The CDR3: CASTGTDPFYNEQFF. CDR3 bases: TGTGCCAGCACCGGGACGGATCCTTTCTACAATGAGCAGTTCTTC.